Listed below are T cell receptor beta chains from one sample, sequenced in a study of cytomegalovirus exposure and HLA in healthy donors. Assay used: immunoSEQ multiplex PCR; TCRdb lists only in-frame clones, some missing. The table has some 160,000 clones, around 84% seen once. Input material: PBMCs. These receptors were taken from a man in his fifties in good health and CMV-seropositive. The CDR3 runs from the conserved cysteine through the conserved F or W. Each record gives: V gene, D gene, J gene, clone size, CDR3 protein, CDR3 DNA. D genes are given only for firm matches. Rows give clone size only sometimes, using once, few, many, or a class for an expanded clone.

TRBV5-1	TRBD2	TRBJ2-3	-	CASSLVGTSGTNTQYF	TGCGCCAGCAGCTTGGTAGGGACTAGCGGGACAAATACGCAGTATTTT
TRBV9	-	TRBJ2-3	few	CASSPSVGTDTQYF	TGTGCCAGCAGCCCGTCAGTTGGCACAGATACGCAGTATTTT
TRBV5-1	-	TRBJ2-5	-	CASSLAAAQETQYF	TGCGCCAGCAGCTTGGCGGCAGCGCAAGAGACCCAGTACTTC
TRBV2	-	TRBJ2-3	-	CASTGLSTDTQYF	TGTGCCAGCACGGGACTTAGCACAGATACGCAGTATTTT
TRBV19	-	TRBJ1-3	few	CASSPRTGSSGNTIYF	TGTGCCAGTAGTCCCCGGACGGGAAGCTCTGGAAACACCATATATTTT
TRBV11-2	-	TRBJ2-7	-	CASSLSSTSYEQYF	TGTGCCAGCAGCTTGTCTTCTACGTCCTACGAGCAGTACTTC
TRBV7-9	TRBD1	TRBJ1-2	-	CASSLVSPGQGDGYTF	TGTGCCAGCAGCTTAGTGAGTCCGGGACAGGGGGATGGCTACACCTTC
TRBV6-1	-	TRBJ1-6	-	CASSEWQDTNSPLHF	TGTGCCAGCAGTGAATGGCAGGACACAAATTCACCCCTCCACTTT
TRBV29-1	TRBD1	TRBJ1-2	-	CSVERTGGSRGYTF	TGCAGCGTTGAGAGGACAGGGGGGTCTAGGGGCTACACCTTC
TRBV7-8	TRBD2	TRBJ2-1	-	CASSLVDATTLAGGTNEQFF	TGTGCCAGCAGCTTAGTGGATGCGACCACACTAGCGGGAGGTACTAATGAGCAGTTCTTC
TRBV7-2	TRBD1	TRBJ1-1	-	CASSLRTGRNTEAFF	TGTGCCAGCAGCTTGAGGACAGGGCGGAACACTGAAGCTTTCTTT
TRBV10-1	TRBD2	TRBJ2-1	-	CASSDFTSGINEQFF	TGCGCCAGCAGTGATTTCACTAGCGGGATCAATGAGCAGTTCTTC
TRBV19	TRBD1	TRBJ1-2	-	CASRETGGGYTF	TGTGCCAGTAGAGAGACAGGGGGAGGCTACACCTTC
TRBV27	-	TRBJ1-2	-	CASSAFESLYGYTF	TGTGCCAGCAGTGCCTTCGAGAGTCTCTATGGCTACACCTTC
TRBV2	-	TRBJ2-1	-	CASRMQGGNEQFF	TGTGCCAGCAGGATGCAGGGGGGCAATGAGCAGTTCTTC
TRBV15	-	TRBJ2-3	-	CATVETVFSTDTQYF	TGTGCCACCGTCGAGACAGTCTTTAGCACAGATACGCAGTATTTT
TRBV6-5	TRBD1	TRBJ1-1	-	CASSIQGAHNEAFF	TGTGCCAGCAGTATACAGGGGGCACATAATGAAGCTTTCTTT
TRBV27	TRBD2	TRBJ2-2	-	CASSRGDSGGRWAGELFF	TGTGCCAGCAGCCGCGGAGATAGCGGGGGGAGATGGGCCGGGGAGCTGTTTTTT
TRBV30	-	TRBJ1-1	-	CAWSGGGRYEAFF	TGTGCCTGGAGTGGGGGAGGGCGATATGAAGCTTTCTTT
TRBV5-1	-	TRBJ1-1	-	CASSLDRVTEAFF	TGCGCCAGCAGCTTGGACAGGGTCACTGAAGCTTTCTTT
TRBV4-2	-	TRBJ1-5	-	CASSQVGGNQPQHF	TGTGCCAGCAGCCAAGTGGGGGGTAATCAGCCCCAGCATTTT
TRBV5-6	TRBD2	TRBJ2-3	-	CASSPTSGGAGTQYF	TGTGCCAGCAGCCCTACTAGCGGGGGGGCCGGTACGCAGTATTTT
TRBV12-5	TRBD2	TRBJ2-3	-	CASGPGGQVWGTQYF	TGTGCTAGTGGTCCGGGAGGGCAGGTTTGGGGTACGCAGTATTTT
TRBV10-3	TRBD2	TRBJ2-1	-	CAISRLAGDYNEQFF	TGTGCCATCAGTCGACTAGCGGGGGACTACAATGAGCAGTTCTTC
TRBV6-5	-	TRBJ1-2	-	CASSYTGTRAGYTF	TGTGCCAGCAGTTACACCGGGACACGGGCCGGCTACACCTTC
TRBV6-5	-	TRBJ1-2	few	CASTRPGLGLGYTF	TGTGCCAGCACCCGGCCCGGATTGGGGCTTGGCTACACCTTC
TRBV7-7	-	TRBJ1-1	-	CASSETENTEAFF	TGTGCCAGCAGCGAGACAGAGAACACTGAAGCTTTCTTT
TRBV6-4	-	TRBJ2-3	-	CASSDSRVTQYF	TGTGCCAGCAGTGACTCGAGAGTTACGCAGTATTTT
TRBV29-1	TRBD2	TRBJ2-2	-	CSVEEIAGDGGELFF	TGCAGCGTGGAAGAAATAGCGGGAGACGGCGGGGAGCTGTTTTTT
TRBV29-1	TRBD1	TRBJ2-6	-	CSGRTGDGANVLTF	TGCAGCGGCCGGACAGGGGACGGGGCCAACGTCCTGACTTTC
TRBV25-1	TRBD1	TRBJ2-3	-	CASGWTGSTDTQYF	TGTGCCAGCGGTTGGACAGGAAGCACAGATACGCAGTATTTT
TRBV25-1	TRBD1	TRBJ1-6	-	CASTNRGANSPLHF	TGTGCCAGCACTAACAGGGGAGCTAATTCACCCCTCCACTTT
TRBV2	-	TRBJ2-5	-	CASKETTDLQETQYF	TGTGCCAGCAAGGAGACTACCGACCTTCAAGAGACCCAGTACTTC
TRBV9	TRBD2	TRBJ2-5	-	CASSVGRIAGGGETQYF	TGTGCCAGCAGCGTAGGCCGGATAGCGGGAGGCGGTGAGACCCAGTACTTC
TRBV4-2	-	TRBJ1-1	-	CASSQERGQNTEAFF	TGTGCCAGCAGCCAAGAGAGGGGACAGAACACTGAAGCTTTCTTT
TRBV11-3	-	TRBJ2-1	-	CASSEAGDNEQFF	TGTGCCAGTAGCGAGGCAGGGGACAATGAGCAGTTCTTC
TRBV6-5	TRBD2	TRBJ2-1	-	CASSHRGREGEQFF	TGTGCCAGCAGCCACCGTGGCCGGGAGGGTGAGCAGTTCTTC
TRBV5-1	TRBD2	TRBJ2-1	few	CASSDGTSGYNEQFF	TGCGCCAGCAGCGACGGGACTAGCGGCTACAATGAGCAGTTCTTC
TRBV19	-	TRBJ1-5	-	CASRPNQQGNQPQHF	TGTGCCAGTAGACCAAATCAACAGGGCAATCAGCCCCAGCATTTT
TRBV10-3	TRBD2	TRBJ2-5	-	CAISRTSDETQYF	TGTGCCATCAGTAGGACTAGCGACGAGACCCAGTACTTC
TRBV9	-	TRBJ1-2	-	CASSVVDQGVNGYTF	TGTGCCAGCAGCGTAGTAGATCAGGGTGTGAATGGCTACACCTTC
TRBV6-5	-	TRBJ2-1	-	CATRAGTYNEQFF	TGTGCCACCAGAGCCGGGACCTACAATGAGCAGTTCTTC
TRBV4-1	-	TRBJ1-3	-	CASSRPSGSGNTIYF	TGCGCCAGCAGCCGCCCCTCGGGGTCCGGAAACACCATATATTTT
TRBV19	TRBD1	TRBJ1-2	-	CASSLQGAKGYTF	TGTGCCAGTAGTTTGCAGGGGGCAAAAGGCTACACCTTC
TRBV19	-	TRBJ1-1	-	CASSPRGGAFLQAFF	TGTGCCAGTAGTCCGCGGGGGGGCGCCTTCTTACAAGCTTTCTTT
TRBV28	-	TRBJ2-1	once	CASSLWRGNYNEQFF	TGTGCCAGCAGTTTATGGCGGGGAAACTACAATGAGCAGTTCTTC
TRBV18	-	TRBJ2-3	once	CASSLSPRGAFTDTQYF	TGTGCCAGCTCACTATCCCCACGGGGGGCTTTCACAGATACGCAGTATTTT
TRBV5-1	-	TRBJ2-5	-	CASSLGGQGASRETQYF	TGCGCCAGCAGCTTGGGCGGTCAGGGCGCTTCCAGGGAGACCCAGTACTTC
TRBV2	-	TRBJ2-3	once	CASSPRGLAPTDTQYF	TGTGCCAGCAGCCCAAGAGGGCTAGCGCCGACAGATACGCAGTATTTT
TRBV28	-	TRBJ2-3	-	CASSSGGLYTQYF	TGTGCCAGCAGTTCTGGGGGCCTATATACGCAGTATTTT
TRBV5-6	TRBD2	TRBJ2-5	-	CASSFPSGTQETQYF	TGTGCCAGCAGCTTTCCTAGCGGTACTCAAGAGACCCAGTACTTC